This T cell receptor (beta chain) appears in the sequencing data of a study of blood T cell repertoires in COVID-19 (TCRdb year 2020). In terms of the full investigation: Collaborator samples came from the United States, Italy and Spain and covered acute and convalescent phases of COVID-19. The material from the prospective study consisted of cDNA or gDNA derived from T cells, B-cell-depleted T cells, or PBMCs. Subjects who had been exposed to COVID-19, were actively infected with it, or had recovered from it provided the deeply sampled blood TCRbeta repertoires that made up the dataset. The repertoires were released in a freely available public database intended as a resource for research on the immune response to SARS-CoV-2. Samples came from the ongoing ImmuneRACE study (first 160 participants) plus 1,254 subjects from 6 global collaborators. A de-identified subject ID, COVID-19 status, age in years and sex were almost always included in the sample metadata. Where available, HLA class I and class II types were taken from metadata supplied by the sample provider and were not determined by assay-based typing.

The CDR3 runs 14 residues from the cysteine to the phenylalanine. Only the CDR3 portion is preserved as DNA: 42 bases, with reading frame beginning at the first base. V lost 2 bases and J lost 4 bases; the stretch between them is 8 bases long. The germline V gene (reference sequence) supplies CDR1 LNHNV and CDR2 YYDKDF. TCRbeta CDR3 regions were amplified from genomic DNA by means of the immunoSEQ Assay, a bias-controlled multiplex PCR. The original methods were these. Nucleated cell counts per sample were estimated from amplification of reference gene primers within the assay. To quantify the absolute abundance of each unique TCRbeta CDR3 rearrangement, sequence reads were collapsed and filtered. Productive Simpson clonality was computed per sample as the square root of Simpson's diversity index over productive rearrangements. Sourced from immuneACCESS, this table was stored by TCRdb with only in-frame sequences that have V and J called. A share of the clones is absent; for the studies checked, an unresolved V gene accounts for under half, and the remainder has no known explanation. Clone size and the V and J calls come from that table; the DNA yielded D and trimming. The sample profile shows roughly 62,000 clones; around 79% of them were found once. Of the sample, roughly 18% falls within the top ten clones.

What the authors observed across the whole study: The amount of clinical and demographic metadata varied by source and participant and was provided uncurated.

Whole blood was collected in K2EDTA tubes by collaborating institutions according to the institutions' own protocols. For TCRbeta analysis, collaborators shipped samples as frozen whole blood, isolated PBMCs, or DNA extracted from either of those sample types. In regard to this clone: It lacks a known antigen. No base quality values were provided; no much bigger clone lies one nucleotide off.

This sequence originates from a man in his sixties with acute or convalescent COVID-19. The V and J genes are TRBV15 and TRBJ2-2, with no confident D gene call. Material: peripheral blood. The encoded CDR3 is CATSRQTTTGELFF. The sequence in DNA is TGTGCCACCAGCAGACAGACAACCACCGGGGAGCTGTTTTTT. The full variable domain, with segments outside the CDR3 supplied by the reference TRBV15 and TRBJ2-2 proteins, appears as DAMVIQNPRYQVTQFGKPVTLSCSQTLNHNVMYWYQQKSSQAPKLLFHYYDKDFNNEADTPDNFQSRRPNTSFCFLDIRSPGLGDTAMYLCATSRQTTTGELFFGEGSRLTVL.